One and the same sample provided the 3 T cell receptor beta chains below, sequenced in a study of blood T cell repertoires in COVID-19. Libraries were prepared by immunoSEQ multiplex PCR; TCRdb keeps only in-frame clonotypes and omits some of them. Among under 200,000 clones listed, about 85% were seen once. The source material was PBMCs or T cells enriched from blood (not recorded which). The receptors were sampled from a woman aged 40 to 49 with acute COVID-19.

This chain joins TRBV15 and TRBJ2-5; 7 positions match TRBD1. CDR1 LNHNV and CDR2 YYDKDF come from the germline V gene (reference sequence). The V and J ends lost 3 bases and 2 bases, in that order; junction bases with no gene match: 3. There are 14 residues in the CDR3. The CDR3: CATSRMGQQETQYF. In DNA form, the CDR3 reads TGTGCCACCAGCAGGATGGGACAGCAAGAGACCCAGTACTTC. Supplemented by reference TRBV15 and TRBJ2-5, the full variable domain reads DAMVIQNPRYQVTQFGKPVTLSCSQTLNHNVMYWYQQKSSQAPKLLFHYYDKDFNNEADTPDNFQSRRPNTSFCFLDIRSPGLGDTAMYLCATSRMGQQETQYFGPGTRLLVL.

This chain joins TRBV13 and TRBJ2-3; D possibly corresponds to TRBD2 (6 bases). This CDR3 is built from 14 residues. V lost 5 bases and J 6 bases, leaving 15 bases between the germline ends. Germline loops: CDR1 PRHDT, CDR2 FYEKMQ (reference sequence). CDR3 DNA: TGTGCCAGCAGCCGCGGACTAAAAGCGGATACGCAGTATTTT. It specifies CASSRGLKADTQYF. The variable domain in full, with the rest retrieved from reference TRBV13 and TRBJ2-3, is AAGVIQSPRHLIKEKRETATLKCYPIPRHDTVYWYQQGPGQDPQFLISFYEKMQSDKGSIPDRFSAQQFSDYHSELNMSSLELGDSALYFCASSRGLKADTQYFGPGTRLTVL.

The CDR3 spells CSVERPTEGTAAEAFF. The CDR3 DNA is TGCAGCGTTGAACGCCCGACTGAGGGGACAGCAGCTGAAGCTTTCTTT. V gene TRBV29-1 combines with J gene TRBJ1-1; 7 positions agree with TRBD1. This CDR3 is built from 16 residues. The germline V gene encodes CDR1 SQVTM and CDR2 ANQGSEA. After removal of 2 bases from V and 6 bases from J, the junction contained 15 bases not matched to a gene.